A single sample is the source of the 2 T cell receptor beta chains below, sequenced in a study of cytomegalovirus exposure and HLA in healthy donors. PCR involved 60 Vbeta and 13 Jbeta primers. Method: immunoSEQ multiplex PCR; TCRdb's copy keeps in-frame clones and lacks some. The repertoire holds about 200,000 clones, with less than 80% as singletons. Sequenced input: PBMCs. These receptors originate from a woman under 40 in good health and CMV-seropositive.

V gene TRBV20-1 combines with J gene TRBJ2-1; possible D gene TRBD1, 5 bases. Germline-derived CDR1 and CDR2 are DFQATT and SNEGSKA (reference sequence). Trimming stripped 6 bases from V and 7 bases from J, with 10 bases between. This CDR3 region has 11 residues. The CDR3: CSARQGNEQFF. The CDR3 bases are TGCAGTGCCCGCCAGGGTAATGAGCAGTTCTTC.

The chain has TRBV5-6 and TRBJ2-7; no firm D call. The CDR3 sequence is 14 residues long. Germline V gene sequence: CDR1 SGHDT, CDR2 YYEEEE. Trimming stripped 0 bases from V and 3 bases from J, with 10 bases between. This chain's CDR3 is CASSLVRDFYEQYF. CDR3 DNA sequence: TGTGCCAGCAGCTTGGTGCGAGACTTCTACGAGCAGTACTTC.